The 22 T cell receptor beta chains reported below all come from one sample, sequenced in a study of blood T cell repertoires in COVID-19. TCRdb's copy holds only in-frame clones and misses some; the assay was immunoSEQ multiplex PCR. The sample has approximately 340,000 clones, around 88% seen once; the top ten hold about 3%. The sequenced sample consisted of peripheral blood. These receptors all stem from a man aged 25-45 years with active or convalescent COVID-19.

The chain links TRBV15 to TRBJ2-1; 7 bases match TRBD1. Trimming at V came to 0 bases and at J to 8 bases, leaving 13 bases not matched to a gene. The CDR3 has 17 residues. In germline, CDR1 is LNHNV, CDR2 YYDKDF (reference sequence). The CDR3 reads CATSRDLAETGSHEQFF. CDR3 bases: TGTGCCACCAGCAGAGATCTGGCTGAGACAGGGAGTCATGAGCAGTTCTTC.

The V and J genes are TRBV28 and TRBJ1-5; TRBD1 matches 9 bases. The CDR3 sequence is 15 residues long. V shed 6 bases, J shed 3 bases, and the junction held 6 bases outside the gene matches. Germline V gene sequence: CDR1 MDHEN, CDR2 SYDVKM. Written as DNA, the CDR3 is TGTGCCAGCAGCTTCGACAGGGGGGTCAATCAGCCCCAGCATTTT. It is translated as CASSFDRGVNQPQHF.

The chain uses TRBV10-3 and TRBJ2-3; perhaps TRBD2 as D (5 bases). V gave up 6 bases and J gave up 4 bases, with 20 bases separating them. Germline loops: CDR1 ENHRY, CDR2 SYGVKD. The CDR3 contains 16 residues. The CDR3 DNA sequence: TGTGCCATCAGCCCGAGGGCCAGCCTGAGGGCAGATACGCAGTATTTT. Its protein product is CAISPRASLRADTQYF.

The V gene is TRBV2, the J gene TRBJ1-1; D is uncertain. CDR3 length: 13 residues. Trimming pared 7 bases from V and 4 bases from J, leaving 13 bases between. Per germline, CDR1 SNHLY and CDR2 FYNNEI. CDR3 in amino acids: CASILLGSTEAFF. The CDR3 region has the DNA TGTGCCAGCATCCTTTTAGGGAGCACTGAAGCTTTCTTT.

This chain connects TRBV6-4 to TRBJ2-1; tentative D call: TRBD1 (6 bases). Trimming left V 2 bases short and J 5 bases short, with 13 bases between. CDR3 length equals 15 residues. The germline gives CDR1 MRHNA, CDR2 SNTAGT. As DNA, the CDR3 is TGTGCCAGCAGTGACGGCCGAAGGGGGAACAATGAGCAGTTCTTC. Translation: CASSDGRRGNNEQFF.

V and J are TRBV6-5 and TRBJ1-1, with a weak D call TRBD1 (6 bases). Trimming pared 7 bases from V and 7 bases from J, leaving 16 bases between. The CDR3 length is 13 residues. Germline V gene lookup returns CDR1 MNHEY and CDR2 SVGAGI. The CDR3 sequence is CASTTGLGSEAFF. CDR3 in DNA: TGTGCCAGCACAACAGGGTTAGGGAGTGAAGCTTTCTTT.

The gene calls are TRBV3-1 (or the pseudogene TRBV3-2) and TRBJ2-3, with 12 bases fitting TRBD2. The CDR3 length is 21 residues. Germline V gene lookup returns CDR1 LGHDT and CDR2 YNNKEL (reference sequence). The V segment lost 0 bases and the J segment 4 bases; nucleotides outside the gene matches: 17. The CDR3 loop reads CASSQDRGLAGGHFTSDTQYF. CDR3 in DNA: TGTGCCAGCAGCCAAGATCGAGGGCTAGCGGGGGGGCATTTTACATCAGATACGCAGTATTTT.

In its sample, this clone was seen once. The chain carries TRBV5-1 and TRBJ2-1; D is uncertain. Germline V lookup: CDR1 SGHRS, CDR2 YFSETQ. V lost 0 bases, J lost 0 bases, and 10 bases lay in between. The CDR3 has 16 amino acids. The CDR3 region is CASSLGTTSSYNEQFF. For the CDR3, the DNA is TGCGCCAGCAGCTTGGGAACTACCAGCTCCTACAATGAGCAGTTCTTC.

The chain has TRBV7-6 and TRBJ1-4, with D possibly TRBD1 on 6 matching bases. V lost 2 bases and J 7 bases, leaving 11 bases between the germline ends. The CDR3 totals 14 residues. The germline V gene has CDR1 SGHVS and CDR2 FNYEAQ. In nucleotides, the CDR3 is TGTGCCAGCAGCTTACACAGGGAAGGTGAAAAACTGTTTTTT. Encoded protein: CASSLHREGEKLFF.

For the CDR3, the DNA is TGTGCCAGCAGCTTCGGGGAAAGCACAGATACGCAGTATTTT. Translation: CASSFGESTDTQYF. V and J are TRBV7-2 and TRBJ2-3; D is perhaps TRBD2 (5 bases). Germline V gene lookup returns CDR1 SGHTA and CDR2 FQGNSA. V lost 3 bases to trimming and J lost 0 bases, with 7 bases between them. The CDR3 loop spans 14 amino acids.

The chain recombines TRBV28 with TRBJ2-7, with D possibly TRBD1 on 6 matching bases. The V end was cut by 3 bases, the J end by 6 bases, with 21 bases between. The germline gives CDR1 MDHEN, CDR2 SYDVKM. This CDR3 has 16 residues. The CDR3 loop is CASSFFVRGRRGEQYF. CDR3 bases: TGTGCCAGCAGTTTCTTTGTCAGGGGAAGACGGGGCGAGCAGTACTTC.

Here the CDR3 DNA reads TGTGCCAGCTCACCGCTACAGAGGGACAGGCGATTATCCTACGAGCAGTACTTC. This encodes CASSPLQRDRRLSYEQYF. V and J are TRBV18 and TRBJ2-7; TRBD1 matches at 8 bases. Germline CDR1 is KGHSH and CDR2 is LQKENI. There are 18 residues in the CDR3. Trimming took 3 bases from V and 1 from J; bases not matched to a gene: 14.

The rearrangement links TRBV7-2 to TRBJ2-2; TRBD1 agrees at 9 bases. J was trimmed by 6 bases and V by 0 bases; bases with no gene match: 8. Germline assignment: CDR1 SGHTA and CDR2 FQGNSA. The CDR3 totals 17 residues. CDR3 bases: TGTGCCAGCAGCTTAGCTTCGGGACAGGGTGTCGCCGGGGAGCTGTTTTTT. Its protein product is CASSLASGQGVAGELFF.

The genes are TRBV28 and TRBJ2-1; 12 bases agree with TRBD2. Unmatched junction bases numbered 7, after V lost 7 bases and J lost 6 bases. The CDR3 is made up of 15 amino acids. Germline-derived CDR1 and CDR2 are MDHEN and SYDVKM. CDR3 loop: CASTLAGGPSNEQFF. Written as DNA, the CDR3 is TGTGCCAGCACCCTAGCGGGAGGGCCTTCCAATGAGCAGTTCTTC.

CDR3 sequence: CASSIAQASYNEQFF. For the CDR3, the DNA is TGTGCCAGTAGTATTGCCCAGGCCTCCTACAATGAGCAGTTCTTC. The chain joins TRBV19 to TRBJ2-1; D unresolved. V was pared by 3 bases and J by 0 bases, with 9 bases between. CDR3 length: 15 amino acids. Per germline, CDR1 LNHDA and CDR2 SQIVND (reference sequence).

The CDR3 reads CASRPPLTVTDTQYF. CDR3 nucleotide sequence: TGTGCCAGCAGACCCCCCTTAACGGTCACAGATACGCAGTATTTT. The chain uses TRBV28 and TRBJ2-3; no reliable D call. Germline values: CDR1 MDHEN, CDR2 SYDVKM. V shed 6 bases and J shed 2 bases, with 15 bases lying between them. CDR3 length: 15 amino acids.

The chain joins TRBV2 to TRBJ2-1; the match to TRBD2 covers 7 bases. Trimming removed 4 bases from V and 5 bases from J; junction bases left unmatched: 5. The length of the CDR3 is 14 residues. Germline V lookup: CDR1 SNHLY, CDR2 FYNNEI. The CDR3 region is CASSARAGDNEQFF. The CDR3 nucleotides are TGTGCCAGCAGTGCCCGCGCGGGGGACAATGAGCAGTTCTTC.

This chain links TRBV4-3 with TRBJ1-5, with 7 positions matching TRBD1. J was trimmed by 3 bases and V by 5 bases; bases with no gene match: 10. The germline gives CDR1 LGHNA, CDR2 YSLEER. The CDR3 covers 16 residues. CDR3 sequence reads: CASSDRYRGNNQPQHF. CDR3 coding DNA: TGCGCCAGCAGCGACAGATACAGGGGAAACAATCAGCCCCAGCATTTT.

CDR3 amino acids: CASSLEINYPNTEAFF. For the CDR3, the DNA is TGTGCCAGCAGCTTAGAGATAAACTACCCGAACACTGAAGCTTTCTTT. This chain uses TRBV7-2 with TRBJ1-1; D is undetermined. The V end was cut by 1 base, the J end by 1 base, with 13 bases between. The CDR3 is 16 residues long. Germline V gene sequence: CDR1 SGHTA, CDR2 FQGNSA.

In its sample, this clone was seen once. The chain has TRBV28 and TRBJ2-7; D is possibly TRBD2 (6 bases). This CDR3 comprises 16 residues. The germline V gene has CDR1 MDHEN and CDR2 SYDVKM. V was trimmed by 3 bases and J by 7 bases, leaving 22 bases between them. CDR3 loop: CASSLADRVKGGEQYF. DNA for the CDR3: TGTGCCAGCAGTTTGGCCGACCGCGTCAAGGGAGGAGAGCAGTACTTC.

This clone was observed a single time. This chain joins TRBV12-3 or TRBV12-4 and TRBJ2-7; the D gene is possibly TRBD1 (5 bases). V shed 3 bases and J shed 4 bases, with 10 bases lying between them. CDR3 length: 13 residues. The CDR3 nucleotides read TGTGCCAGCAGTTTGAGGACACAGTACGAGCAGTACTTC. Amino acids: CASSLRTQYEQYF.

The V gene is TRBV2, the J gene TRBJ2-2; weak D call: TRBD1 (5 bases). V lost 5 bases and J 3 bases, leaving 16 bases between the germline ends. Germline V gene sequence: CDR1 SNHLY, CDR2 FYNNEI. The CDR3 covers 16 residues. The CDR3 here is CASSPLQGADTGELFF. DNA of the CDR3: TGTGCCAGCAGTCCTCTCCAGGGTGCTGACACCGGGGAGCTGTTTTTT.